Listed below are T cell receptor beta chains from one sample, sequenced in a study of blood T cells in healthy people across ages. TCRdb recomputed calls from the 5' RACE reads with MiXCR, one row per CDR3 protein. The sample records about 1,400,000 distinct CDR3 sequences, roughly 40% being singletons. Sequencing was done on a sample of blood. The receptor source for this set is a woman between 18 and 30 years old in good health. Each CDR3 is given with its conserved first and last residue. Each record gives: J gene, CDR3 length, V gene, clone size, D gene, CDR3 protein, CDR3 DNA. D genes are given only for firm matches. Size is stated for part of the rows, as once, few or many counts, or as a class when the clone is expanded.

TRBJ2-1 | 14 | TRBV20-1 | . | TRBD2 | CSAPRLAGYNEQFF | TGCAGTGCCCCTCGACTAGCGGGGTACAATGAGCAGTTCTTC
TRBJ1-2 | 14 | TRBV6-1 | . | . | CASSEFPANYGYTF | TGTGCCAGCAGTGAATTTCCGGCAAACTATGGCTACACCTTC
TRBJ2-7 | 15 | TRBV20-1 | . | TRBD2 | CSARDSGGPRDEQYF | TGCAGTGCTAGAGATAGCGGGGGGCCCAGGGACGAGCAGTACTTC
TRBJ1-6 | 14 | TRBV25-1 | . | . | CASSEQGLNSPLHF | TGTGCCAGCAGTGAACAGGGACTGAATTCACCCCTCCACTTT
TRBJ2-3 | 19 | TRBV4-1 | . | . | CASSPTFAGPEHRADTQYF | TGCGCCAGCAGCCCCACCTTCGCGGGACCCGAGCACAGGGCAGATACGCAGTATTTT
TRBJ1-2 | 12 | TRBV11-2 | . | . | CASSLRGGSYTF | TGTGCCAGCAGCTTGAGGGGGGGGAGCTACACCTTC
TRBJ1-5 | 16 | TRBV7-8 | . | TRBD1 | CASSLGGQGIGQPQHF | TGTGCCAGCAGCTTAGGGGGACAGGGTATAGGACAGCCCCAGCATTTT
TRBJ1-2 | 12 | TRBV12-3/TRBV12-4 | few | . | CASTAGTYGYTF | TGTGCCAGCACGGCAGGGACCTATGGCTACACCTTC
TRBJ2-7 | 16 | TRBV11-2 | . | TRBD2 | CASSLGPSGIVYEQYF | TGTGCCAGCAGCTTAGGTCCCAGCGGGATAGTCTACGAGCAGTACTTC
TRBJ1-6 | 18 | TRBV7-9 | . | . | CASSLGFRTSTNNSPLHF | TGTGCCAGCAGCTTAGGGTTCCGAACGTCGACTAATAATTCACCCCTCCACTTT
TRBJ2-4 | 15 | TRBV7-9 | . | TRBD2 | CASSDSGLAKNIQYF | TGTGCCAGCAGCGATAGCGGGTTAGCCAAAAACATTCAGTACTTC
TRBJ1-2 | 14 | TRBV20-1 | . | TRBD1 | CSARGQGAGYGYTF | TGCAGTGCTAGAGGGCAGGGGGCCGGCTATGGCTACACCTTC
TRBJ2-7 | 11 | TRBV5-1 | . | . | CASSTQTEQYF | TGCGCCAGCAGCACCCAGACTGAGCAGTACTTC
TRBJ2-5 | 15 | TRBV27 | . | . | CASSFAIGIADEQYF | TGTGCCAGCAGTTTCGCCATCGGAATTGCGGATGAGCAGTACTTC